These 6 T cell receptor beta chains were sequenced from one sample in a study of cytotoxic CD8 clonotypes in ibrutinib-treated CLL. TCRdb keeps only in-frame clones here, not all; method: immunoSEQ multiplex PCR. The table includes fewer than 400,000 clones, under 70% detected once. Source: PBMCs, taken after 36 months of ibrutinib treatment. These receptors were obtained from a human donor with chronic lymphocytic leukemia.

This chain connects TRBV4-3 to TRBJ2-7; the D is unclear. The V gene's germline CDR1 is LGHNA and CDR2 YSLEER. The length of the CDR3 is 14 residues. Trimming stripped 0 bases from V and 3 bases from J, with 9 bases between. The CDR3 DNA follows: TGCGCCAGCAGCCAAGATACTCCGGGCTACGAGCAGTACTTC. As protein: CASSQDTPGYEQYF.

This clone was recorded a few times. The chain carries TRBV12-5 and TRBJ2-5; D ambiguous. The V gene's germline CDR1 is LGHNT and CDR2 FRNRAP. This CDR3 has 12 residues. The ends were cut back, 5 bases at V and 5 bases at J, with 9 bases in the middle. The CDR3 nucleotides are TGTGCTAGTGGTCACGCTGATGAGACCCAGTACTTC. This encodes CASGHADETQYF. Filled out from reference TRBV12-5 and TRBJ2-5, the complete variable domain reads DARVTQTPRHKVTEMGQEVTMRCQPILGHNTVFWYRQTMMQGLELLAYFRNRAPLDDSGMPKDRFSAEMPDATLATLKIQPSEPRDSAVYFCASGHADETQYFGPGTRLLVL.

CDR3 sequence reads: CASSLDGTDTQYF. CDR3 DNA: TGTGCCAGCAGCTTGGACGGGACAGATACGCAGTATTTT. J is TRBJ2-3 and V is TRBV7-3, with unresolved D. In germline, CDR1 is SGHTA, CDR2 FQGTGA. The CDR3 sequence is 13 residues long. Trimming stripped 3 bases from V and 3 bases from J, with 7 bases between.

The chain joins TRBV5-1 to TRBJ2-1; D may be TRBD1 (5 bases). Deletions cut 0 bases from V and 3 bases from J, with 10 bases between. CDR1 is SGHRS and CDR2 is YFSETQ in the germline V gene. This CDR3 is 15 amino acids long. CDR3 residues: CASSLVQGSYNEQFF. The CDR3 region has the DNA TGCGCCAGCAGCTTGGTCCAGGGAAGCTACAATGAGCAGTTCTTC. Using reference TRBV5-1 and TRBJ2-1 for the parts outside the CDR3, the full variable domain is KAGVTQTPRYLIKTRGQQVTLSCSPISGHRSVSWYQQTPGQGLQFLFEYFSETQRNKGNFPGRFSGRQFSNSRSEMNVSTLELGDSALYLCASSLVQGSYNEQFFGPGTRLTVL.

The genes are TRBV16 and TRBJ2-1, with D possibly being TRBD1 (6 bases). The CDR3 extends over 13 amino acids. V lost 3 bases, J lost 7 bases, and 10 bases lay in between. The germline gives CDR1 KGHSY, CDR2 FQNENV. CDR3 loop: CASSHPTGNEQFF. The CDR3 region has the DNA TGTGCCAGCAGCCACCCGACAGGTAATGAGCAGTTCTTC. Full variable domain (missing parts from reference TRBV16 and TRBJ2-1): GEEVAQTPKHLVRGEGQKAKLYCAPIKGHSYVFWYQQVLKNEFKFLISFQNENVFDETGMPKERFSAKCLPNSPCSLEIQATKLEDSAVYFCASSHPTGNEQFFGPGTRLTVL.

V usage is TRBV15 and J usage is TRBJ2-2; the match to TRBD1 covers 11 bases. The germline CDR1 and CDR2 sequences are LNHNV and YYDKDF (reference sequence). V shed 3 bases and J 2 bases; nucleotides not matched to a gene: 8. This CDR3 has 18 amino acids. CDR3 DNA sequence: TGTGCCACCAGCAGTAAAGGACAGGGGGCGGCTAACACCGGGGAGCTGTTTTTT. Residues: CATSSKGQGAANTGELFF.